This is a list of T cell receptor beta chains from one sample in a study of beta chain features in type 1 diabetes. The repertoire was sequenced with immunoSEQ multiplex PCR; TCRdb's copy has only in-frame clones and lacks some. This table has 250,000 or so clones, 25% to 30% appearing once. The specimen was central memory CD4+ T cells from blood. These receptors all come from a man younger than 40 in good health. The CDR3 runs from the conserved cysteine through the conserved F or W. The order of the fields is J gene, CDR3 length, clone size, D gene, V gene, CDR3 protein, CDR3 DNA. The D gene is left open where the match is weak. Not every row has a clone size; where given, it reads once, few, many or a size class.

j_gene: TRBJ2-3
len: 13
abundance: few
d_gene: TRBD2
v_gene: TRBV7-2
CDR3aa: CASSPITGGRRYF
CDR3nt: TGTGCCAGCAGCCCGATTACCGGCGGGAGGAGGTATTTT

j_gene: TRBJ2-1
len: 16
abundance: many
d_gene: -
v_gene: TRBV2
CDR3aa: CASSAEVLRSYNEQFF
CDR3nt: TGTGCCAGCAGTGCTGAGGTGCTTCGTTCCTACAATGAGCAGTTCTTC

j_gene: TRBJ2-1
len: 14
abundance: -
d_gene: TRBD2
v_gene: TRBV7-2
CDR3aa: CASTIAGGLYEQFF
CDR3nt: TGTGCCAGCACCATAGCGGGAGGTTTGTATGAGCAGTTCTTC

j_gene: TRBJ2-3
len: 15
abundance: few
d_gene: TRBD1
v_gene: TRBV19
CDR3aa: CASSTGQVSTDTQYF
CDR3nt: TGTGCCAGTAGTACGGGACAGGTCAGCACAGATACGCAGTATTTT

j_gene: TRBJ2-1
len: 15
abundance: few
d_gene: -
v_gene: TRBV6-1
CDR3aa: CASSEGQYSYNEQFF
CDR3nt: TGTGCCAGCAGTGAAGGACAGTACTCCTACAATGAGCAGTTCTTC

j_gene: TRBJ2-5
len: 11
abundance: many
d_gene: -
v_gene: TRBV7-9
CDR3aa: CASSRVETQYF
CDR3nt: TGTGCCAGCAGCCGGGTTGAGACCCAGTACTTC

j_gene: TRBJ2-7
len: 14
abundance: few
d_gene: -
v_gene: TRBV7-2
CDR3aa: CASSKGGRSYEQYF
CDR3nt: TGTGCCAGCAGCAAGGGGGGGAGGTCCTACGAGCAGTACTTC

j_gene: TRBJ2-1
len: 13
abundance: few
d_gene: TRBD1
v_gene: TRBV5-1
CDR3aa: CASSQQGADEQFF
CDR3nt: TGCGCCAGCAGTCAACAGGGGGCCGATGAGCAGTTCTTC

j_gene: TRBJ2-5
len: 14
abundance: -
d_gene: -
v_gene: TRBV7-2
CDR3aa: CASSLSGYQETQYF
CDR3nt: TGTGCCAGCAGCTTAAGTGGATACCAAGAGACCCAGTACTTC

j_gene: TRBJ2-3
len: 17
abundance: -
d_gene: TRBD2
v_gene: TRBV30
CDR3aa: CAWSVPPEAGSTDTQYF
CDR3nt: TGTGCCTGGAGTGTTCCCCCCGAAGCGGGGAGCACAGATACGCAGTATTTT

j_gene: TRBJ2-5
len: 14
abundance: few
d_gene: -
v_gene: TRBV5-8
CDR3aa: CASSDGTFQETQYF
CDR3nt: TGTGCCAGCAGCGACGGGACGTTCCAAGAGACCCAGTACTTC

j_gene: TRBJ2-2
len: 15
abundance: -
d_gene: -
v_gene: TRBV7-2
CDR3aa: CASSLGGQPTGELFF
CDR3nt: TGTGCCAGCAGCTTGGGGGGACAGCCCACCGGGGAGCTGTTTTTT

j_gene: TRBJ1-1
len: 10
abundance: many
d_gene: -
v_gene: TRBV20-1
CDR3aa: CSVKRVEAFF
CDR3nt: TGCAGTGTCAAAAGGGTTGAAGCTTTCTTT

j_gene: TRBJ2-3
len: 13
abundance: few
d_gene: -
v_gene: TRBV10-3
CDR3aa: CAISVKGEDTQYF
CDR3nt: TGTGCCATCAGTGTGAAGGGAGAGGATACGCAGTATTTT

j_gene: TRBJ2-7
len: 20
abundance: -
d_gene: TRBD2
v_gene: TRBV11-3
CDR3aa: CASSLGTLGLAGAISYEQYF
CDR3nt: TGTGCCAGCAGCTTGGGGACCCTGGGACTAGCGGGAGCTATCTCCTACGAGCAGTACTTC

j_gene: TRBJ2-4
len: 14
abundance: -
d_gene: -
v_gene: TRBV6-6
CDR3aa: CASSYRPAKNIQYF
CDR3nt: TGTGCCAGCAGTTACAGGCCCGCCAAAAACATTCAGTACTTC

j_gene: TRBJ2-1
len: 13
abundance: few
d_gene: -
v_gene: TRBV6-6
CDR3aa: CASSPDIYNEQFF
CDR3nt: TGTGCCAGCAGTCCCGACATTTACAATGAGCAGTTCTTC

j_gene: TRBJ2-5
len: 10
abundance: few
d_gene: -
v_gene: TRBV30
CDR3aa: CAWSVETQYF
CDR3nt: TGTGCCTGGAGTGTAGAGACCCAGTACTTC

j_gene: TRBJ2-3
len: 13
abundance: -
d_gene: -
v_gene: TRBV6-5
CDR3aa: CASRPVSTDTQYF
CDR3nt: TGTGCCAGCAGACCCGTAAGCACAGATACGCAGTATTTT

j_gene: TRBJ1-5
len: 12
abundance: -
d_gene: TRBD1
v_gene: TRBV27
CDR3aa: CAGAGGNQPQHF
CDR3nt: TGTGCCGGTGCAGGGGGTAATCAGCCCCAGCATTTT

j_gene: TRBJ2-1
len: 18
abundance: few
d_gene: -
v_gene: TRBV14
CDR3aa: CASSHETMTGGRSNEQFF
CDR3nt: TGTGCCAGCAGCCATGAAACCATGACAGGAGGTAGGAGCAATGAGCAGTTCTTC

j_gene: TRBJ2-1
len: 15
abundance: many
d_gene: TRBD2
v_gene: TRBV27
CDR3aa: CASSSRTSGNNEQFF
CDR3nt: TGTGCCAGCAGTTCCCGGACTAGCGGGAACAATGAGCAGTTCTTC

j_gene: TRBJ1-4
len: 16
abundance: few
d_gene: TRBD1
v_gene: TRBV10-3
CDR3aa: CAIRDGGQGSSEKLFF
CDR3nt: TGTGCCATCAGAGACGGGGGACAGGGAAGTTCTGAAAAACTGTTTTTT

j_gene: TRBJ1-6
len: 15
abundance: -
d_gene: TRBD1
v_gene: TRBV5-1
CDR3aa: CASSLEGQGDSPLHF
CDR3nt: TGCGCCAGCAGCTTGGAGGGACAGGGGGATTCACCCCTCCACTTT

j_gene: TRBJ2-7
len: 14
abundance: medium-sized
d_gene: -
v_gene: TRBV11-2
CDR3aa: CASSFRFLSYEQYF
CDR3nt: TGTGCCAGCAGCTTTCGGTTCCTCTCCTACGAGCAGTACTTC

j_gene: TRBJ2-3
len: 14
abundance: -
d_gene: -
v_gene: TRBV30
CDR3aa: CAWGDLKSTDTQYF
CDR3nt: TGTGCCTGGGGGGATCTAAAGAGCACAGATACGCAGTATTTT

j_gene: TRBJ2-1
len: 16
abundance: few
d_gene: TRBD2
v_gene: TRBV19
CDR3aa: CASSLGTSGRNYEQFF
CDR3nt: TGTGCCAGTAGTCTTGGGACTAGCGGGAGAAACTATGAGCAGTTCTTC

j_gene: TRBJ2-4
len: 13
abundance: medium-sized
d_gene: TRBD1
v_gene: TRBV6-5
CDR3aa: CASRSTGENIQYF
CDR3nt: TGTGCCAGCAGGTCGACAGGGGAAAACATTCAGTACTTC

j_gene: TRBJ2-5
len: 15
abundance: few
d_gene: -
v_gene: TRBV18
CDR3aa: CASSPRLDSTETQYF
CDR3nt: TGTGCCAGCTCACCTCGCCTGGACAGCACGGAGACCCAGTACTTC

j_gene: TRBJ1-6
len: 14
abundance: -
d_gene: -
v_gene: TRBV27
CDR3aa: CASSLTPGNSPLHF
CDR3nt: TGTGCCAGCTCCCTCACCCCGGGTAATTCACCCCTCCACTTT

j_gene: TRBJ2-7
len: 14
abundance: -
d_gene: -
v_gene: TRBV5-1
CDR3aa: CASSLEPPAREQYF
CDR3nt: TGCGCCAGCAGCCTGGAGCCGCCCGCGCGGGAGCAGTACTTC

j_gene: TRBJ2-7
len: 13
abundance: -
d_gene: -
v_gene: TRBV5-1
CDR3aa: CASSPGIIGEQYF
CDR3nt: TGCGCCAGCAGCCCGGGGATAATTGGCGAGCAGTACTTC

j_gene: TRBJ2-3
len: 14
abundance: -
d_gene: -
v_gene: TRBV7-2
CDR3aa: CASSLDWSTDTQYF
CDR3nt: TGTGCCAGCAGCTTAGACTGGAGCACAGATACGCAGTATTTT

j_gene: TRBJ2-3
len: 15
abundance: few
d_gene: -
v_gene: TRBV13
CDR3aa: CASSLGTGATDTQYF
CDR3nt: TGTGCCAGCAGCTTAGGTACGGGAGCGACAGATACGCAGTATTTT

j_gene: TRBJ2-3
len: 15
abundance: few
d_gene: -
v_gene: TRBV9
CDR3aa: CASSVEPRGTDTQYF
CDR3nt: TGTGCCAGCAGCGTAGAACCGCGGGGCACAGATACGCAGTATTTT

j_gene: TRBJ1-1
len: 16
abundance: few
d_gene: TRBD1
v_gene: TRBV29-1
CDR3aa: CSVGFGTGNLHGEAFF
CDR3nt: TGCAGCGTTGGATTTGGGACAGGGAATCTGCATGGAGAAGCTTTCTTT

j_gene: TRBJ1-6
len: 13
abundance: few
d_gene: -
v_gene: TRBV6-5
CDR3aa: CATRAEINSPLHF
CDR3nt: TGTGCCACCAGGGCCGAAATAAATTCACCCCTCCACTTT

j_gene: TRBJ2-5
len: 16
abundance: -
d_gene: -
v_gene: TRBV29-1
CDR3aa: CSGRQPRSGVQETQYF
CDR3nt: TGCAGCGGCCGCCAGCCCCGCTCGGGGGTTCAAGAGACCCAGTACTTC

j_gene: TRBJ1-3
len: 15
abundance: few
d_gene: -
v_gene: TRBV7-2
CDR3aa: CASSSRGAGGNTIYF
CDR3nt: TGTGCCAGCAGCTCCCGGGGAGCTGGCGGCAACACCATATATTTT

j_gene: TRBJ2-7
len: 15
abundance: few
d_gene: TRBD1
v_gene: TRBV2
CDR3aa: CASSVGGQGTYEQYF
CDR3nt: TGTGCCAGCAGCGTTGGGGGACAGGGTACCTACGAGCAGTACTTC

j_gene: TRBJ2-5
len: 10
abundance: many
d_gene: -
v_gene: TRBV29-1
CDR3aa: CSVVSFQMYF
CDR3nt: TGCAGCGTTGTTAGCTTTCAAATGTACTTC

j_gene: TRBJ1-5
len: 12
abundance: -
d_gene: -
v_gene: TRBV29-1
CDR3aa: CSVTYSNQPQHF
CDR3nt: TGCAGCGTTACCTATAGCAATCAGCCCCAGCATTTT

j_gene: TRBJ2-3
len: 17
abundance: -
d_gene: TRBD2
v_gene: TRBV4-2
CDR3aa: CASSRVTSGGSTDTQYF
CDR3nt: TGTGCCAGCAGCCGAGTGACTAGCGGGGGGTCCACAGATACGCAGTATTTT

j_gene: TRBJ1-2
len: 14
abundance: -
d_gene: -
v_gene: TRBV5-1
CDR3aa: CASRDGYSNYGYTF
CDR3nt: TGCGCCAGCAGGGACGGTTACTCTAACTATGGCTACACCTTC

j_gene: TRBJ2-7
len: 15
abundance: many
d_gene: TRBD1
v_gene: TRBV9
CDR3aa: CASSSEGARTYEQYF
CDR3nt: TGTGCCAGCAGCTCCGAGGGGGCGCGAACCTACGAGCAGTACTTC

j_gene: TRBJ2-1
len: 14
abundance: -
d_gene: -
v_gene: TRBV5-4
CDR3aa: CASSLAGSNNEQFF
CDR3nt: TGTGCCAGCAGCTTGGCCGGCAGCAACAATGAGCAGTTCTTC

j_gene: TRBJ1-2
len: 15
abundance: -
d_gene: -
v_gene: TRBV5-1
CDR3aa: CASSLEGQPSTGYTF
CDR3nt: TGCGCCAGCAGCTTGGAGGGACAACCCTCGACGGGCTACACCTTC

j_gene: TRBJ2-1
len: 15
abundance: few
d_gene: -
v_gene: TRBV5-5
CDR3aa: CASSLGSGTYNEQFF
CDR3nt: TGTGCCAGCAGCTTGGGGTCCGGGACCTACAATGAGCAGTTCTTC

j_gene: TRBJ2-5
len: 16
abundance: few
d_gene: TRBD2
v_gene: TRBV5-4
CDR3aa: CASSPSSGGAGETQYF
CDR3nt: TGTGCCAGCAGCCCCTCAAGCGGGGGGGCGGGAGAGACCCAGTACTTC

j_gene: TRBJ2-3
len: 14
abundance: -
d_gene: -
v_gene: TRBV7-2
CDR3aa: CASSFGPSTDTQYF
CDR3nt: TGTGCCAGCAGCTTCGGTCCTAGCACAGATACGCAGTATTTT

j_gene: TRBJ1-1
len: 15
abundance: -
d_gene: -
v_gene: TRBV7-2
CDR3aa: CASSPPAGWDTEAFF
CDR3nt: TGTGCCAGCAGCCCACCCGCAGGGTGGGACACTGAAGCTTTCTTT

j_gene: TRBJ2-5
len: 16
abundance: -
d_gene: TRBD1
v_gene: TRBV9
CDR3aa: CASSPRTGTGESSQYF
CDR3nt: TGTGCCAGCAGCCCAAGAACCGGGACAGGGGAGAGTAGCCAGTACTTC

j_gene: TRBJ2-1
len: 15
abundance: -
d_gene: TRBD2
v_gene: TRBV7-2
CDR3aa: CASSLASGRYNEQFF
CDR3nt: TGTGCCAGCAGCTTAGCTAGCGGGAGGTACAATGAGCAGTTCTTC

j_gene: TRBJ2-1
len: 18
abundance: few
d_gene: TRBD2
v_gene: TRBV28
CDR3aa: CASRLTSGSYYSYNEQFF
CDR3nt: TGTGCCAGCAGACTAACTAGCGGGAGCTATTACTCCTACAATGAGCAGTTCTTC

j_gene: TRBJ2-3
len: 14
abundance: -
d_gene: -
v_gene: TRBV6-5
CDR3aa: CASSYRRSGDTQYF
CDR3nt: TGTGCCAGCAGTTACAGACGTTCGGGAGATACGCAGTATTTT

j_gene: TRBJ2-1
len: 14
abundance: -
d_gene: -
v_gene: TRBV28
CDR3aa: CASIQESSYNEQFF
CDR3nt: TGTGCCAGCATACAGGAAAGCTCCTACAATGAGCAGTTCTTC

j_gene: TRBJ2-1
len: 16
abundance: -
d_gene: TRBD2
v_gene: TRBV13
CDR3aa: CASSYLLAGGVDEQFF
CDR3nt: TGTGCCAGCAGCTACCTACTAGCGGGGGGCGTGGATGAGCAGTTCTTC

j_gene: TRBJ2-3
len: 17
abundance: -
d_gene: TRBD2
v_gene: TRBV11-2
CDR3aa: CASSPGTSGGSPDTQYF
CDR3nt: TGTGCCAGCAGCCCCGGGACTAGCGGGGGGTCCCCAGATACGCAGTATTTT

j_gene: TRBJ2-7
len: 12
abundance: -
d_gene: -
v_gene: TRBV7-2
CDR3aa: CASRGPSYEQYF
CDR3nt: TGTGCCAGCAGGGGTCCCTCCTACGAGCAGTACTTC